The rows below give T cell receptor beta chains drawn from one sample of a study of blood T cell repertoires in COVID-19. Assay used: immunoSEQ multiplex PCR; TCRdb lists only in-frame clones, some missing. This repertoire shows around 190,000 clones, 70% to 90% found once; its top ten account for about 1%. The source material was peripheral blood. The source of these receptors is a man younger than 45 with acute or convalescent COVID-19. Each CDR3 is given with its conserved first and last residue. D genes are given only for firm matches.

J gene,V gene,D gene,CDR3 protein
TRBJ2-5,TRBV5-4,NA,CASSSLGLSETQYF
TRBJ1-1,TRBV5-1,NA,CASRSDRNTEAFF
TRBJ1-1,TRBV10-2,TRBD1,CASREGQGNTEAFF
TRBJ2-1,TRBV19,NA,CASSIVPKSSSYNEQFF
TRBJ1-4,TRBV12-3/TRBV12-4,NA,CASSPRAEKLFF
TRBJ1-5,TRBV11-2,TRBD1,CASTLGTGNNQPQHF
TRBJ1-5,TRBV28,TRBD1,CASSFDRGNRPQHF
TRBJ1-2,TRBV7-9,NA,CASSLEELRGGNYGYTF
TRBJ1-5,TRBV6-5,NA,CASSLTSGLTQPQHF
TRBJ2-7,TRBV27,NA,CASSWGQSGIYEQYF
TRBJ1-2,TRBV20-1,NA,CRASYGYTF
TRBJ2-1,TRBV27,NA,CASSLLRLDNEQFF
TRBJ1-1,TRBV5-4,NA,CASRFDRRTEAFF
TRBJ2-5,TRBV20-1,TRBD2,CSALGGETQYF
TRBJ2-7,TRBV5-1,TRBD2,CASSPGGFYEQYF
TRBJ2-5,TRBV6-2/TRBV6-3,NA,CASSPRDSGQETQYF
TRBJ1-2,TRBV28,TRBD1,CASTPPQGASGYTF